This is a list of T cell receptor beta chains from one sample in a study of T cell changes during pregnancy in multiple sclerosis. The assay was immunoSEQ multiplex PCR, and TCRdb's table has in-frame clones only and misses some. The sample lists around 40,000 clones, approximately 89% seen once, with around 0.76% in the top ten. The sample was CD4+ T cells from peripheral blood mononuclear cells, taken after pregnancy. These receptors were obtained from a female donor in good health, enrolled as a control in a pregnancy study. The CDR3 runs from the conserved cysteine through the conserved F or W.

V gene,CDR3 protein
TRBV18,CASSPPDRGIIGTEAFF
TRBV7-3,CASSPRHGIGTNNEQFF
TRBV19,CASNEDRVSTNTEAFF
TRBV5-7,CASSGPGVYGYTF
TRBV19,CASSNWEGGWTSTDTQYF
TRBV7-3,CASSLGDRAGTQYF
TRBV7-3,CASTGTLNTGELFF
TRBV9,CASSLSGTATNYGYTF
TRBV5-6,CASSLRRQVNEKLFF
TRBV13,CASSRFTIGQGRATKNIQYF
TRBV6-6,CASSYVPQVATGELFF
TRBV19,CASRDYSYNEQFF
TRBV10-3,CAISESTADYQPQHF
TRBV11-1,CASSLRSYNEQFF
TRBV7-3,CASSLSGGRDTQYF
TRBV2,CASSDSGQGGGYGYTF
TRBV19,CASSPRGSPGKYSNQPQHF
TRBV6-6,CASRETTSSGNTIYF
TRBV7-2,CASSSATSGKIRNEQFF
TRBV6-1,CASSAGTGFSNYEQYF
TRBV7-9,CASSLDGQPQHF
TRBV6-5,CASSYSTGEFYGYTF
TRBV4-2,CASSGGIRAGATEAFF
TRBV4-2,CASSQDYSAYGYTF
TRBV29-1,CSVSNPGVWGGYTF
TRBV9,CASSVRLMAENEQFF